The clone carrying this TCR beta chain was picked up a small number of times. Its matching antigen is unknown. The CDR3 spans 11 residues. V lost 6 bases and J 7 bases, leaving 6 bases between the germline ends. Looked up from germline, CDR1 is SGHVS and CDR2 is FQNEAQ. The record originates from a study of CD8+CD57+ T cells in acquired aplastic anemia. Study-wide results and limits: About 28 sequences, all CD8+ CDR3, were shared between patients and controls. Patients were compared with controls for CD8+ Simpson's diversity, and no significant difference emerged.

According to the study, genomic DNA was the template for TCR beta VDJ and CDR3 profiling. TCRdb re-derived calls from the reads in MiXCR, one entry per CDR3 protein. The sample shows under 350,000 distinct CDR3 sequences, 56% of them seen only once. It was patients with CD8+CD57+ cell expansion by flow cytometry who were chosen for sequencing. The patients all had a severe acquired aplastic anemia diagnosis. Among the patients, none had received any therapy at the time of blood sampling. Sequencing was done on a sample of sorted CD4+, CD8+, or CD8+CD57+ T cells (not recorded which) from PBMCs. This TCR came from a human donor with aplastic anemia. The chain couples TRBV7-8 to TRBJ2-2; no definite D call. The CDR3 sequence: CASRYDGELFF. The CDR3 DNA reads TGTGCCAGCAGATATGACGGGGAGCTGTTTTTT.